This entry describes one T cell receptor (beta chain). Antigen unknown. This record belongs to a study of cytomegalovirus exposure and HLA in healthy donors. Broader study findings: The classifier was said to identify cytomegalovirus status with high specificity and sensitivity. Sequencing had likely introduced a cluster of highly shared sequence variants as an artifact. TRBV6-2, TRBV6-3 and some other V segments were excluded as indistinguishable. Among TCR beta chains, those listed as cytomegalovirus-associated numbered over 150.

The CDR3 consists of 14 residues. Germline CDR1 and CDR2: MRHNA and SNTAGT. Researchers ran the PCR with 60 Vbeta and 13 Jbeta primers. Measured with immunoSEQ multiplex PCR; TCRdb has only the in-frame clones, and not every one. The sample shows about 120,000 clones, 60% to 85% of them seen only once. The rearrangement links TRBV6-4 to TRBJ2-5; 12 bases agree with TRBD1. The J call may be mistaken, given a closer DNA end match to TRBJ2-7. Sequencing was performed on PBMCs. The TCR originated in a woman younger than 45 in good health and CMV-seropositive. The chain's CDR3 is CASRGTGGGYEQYF. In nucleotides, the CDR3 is TGTGCCAGCAGGGGGACAGGGGGCGGATACGAGCAGTACTTC.